The 19 T cell receptor beta chains below come from one sample, sequenced in a study of T-cell reconstitution after alpha-beta-depleted transplantation in children. A library of TCRbeta sequences, prepared with unique molecular identifiers, was generated. Via MiXCR, TCRdb re-called the PCR reads, giving one row per CDR3 protein. The sample has about 870,000 distinct CDR3 sequences, 16% seen once. The sample here was PBMCs, mostly from graft donor cells, taken 360 days after TCRalphabeta/CD19-depleted stem cell transplant. These receptors originate from a male patient aged 10-17 years who had a stem cell transplant for acute lymphoblastic leukemia, so the T cells may come from the graft donor.

In its sample, this clonotype was seen many times. The V gene is TRBV25-1, the J gene TRBJ2-7; the D is unclear. Germline CDR1 and CDR2: MGHDK and SYGVNS. There are 17 residues in the CDR3. V was trimmed by 0 bases and J by 3 bases, leaving 18 bases between them. The CDR3, as DNA: TGTGCCAGCAGTGAATATCTCTCTGCCGGTTCGGACTACGAGCAGTACTTC. It is translated as CASSEYLSAGSDYEQYF.

This clonotype was counted only a few times. The chain joins TRBV18 to TRBJ2-2; 10 nucleotides line up with TRBD2. J lost 1 base, V lost 0 bases, and 2 bases had no gene match. The CDR3 loop spans 17 amino acids. Germline CDR1 is KGHSH and CDR2 is LQKENI. The CDR3 spells CASSPPTSGRNTGELFF. In DNA, the CDR3 is TGTGCCAGCTCACCACCGACTAGCGGGCGGAACACCGGGGAGCTGTTTTTT.

This clonotype was detected a few times. The chain joins TRBV12-3 or TRBV12-4 to TRBJ2-1; a weak D match, TRBD2 (6 bases). The V and J ends lost 5 bases and 3 bases respectively, with 11 bases between them. This CDR3 contains 14 residues. The CDR3 loop reads CASSVEGGYNEQFF. The CDR3 nucleotides are TGTGCCAGCAGTGTCGAGGGAGGCTACAATGAGCAGTTCTTC.

This clonotype was seen at least ten times. The chain links TRBV5-1 to TRBJ2-1, with a tentative D call TRBD2 (6 bases). With 0 bases removed from V and 10 bases from J, the gap between germline ends came to 11 bases. This CDR3 is built from 13 residues. Germline CDR1 is SGHRS and CDR2 is YFSETQ. CDR3 bases: TGCGCCAGCAGCTTGGAACTAGCAGGGGAGCAGTTCTTC. It codes for CASSLELAGEQFF.

Ten or more counts support this clonotype. The gene calls are TRBV27 and TRBJ2-1; 11 bases line up with TRBD2. The trim removed 10 bases at V and 7 bases at J, leaving 9 bases unmatched. The length of the CDR3 is 14 residues. CDR1 MNHEY and CDR2 SMNVEV come from the germline V gene (reference sequence). CDR3 sequence (DNA): TGTGCCACCACCCCGGCTAGCGGGAGGAATGAGCAGTTCTTC. Protein product: CATTPASGRNEQFF.

This clonotype was counted at least ten times. This chain uses TRBV4-1 with TRBJ2-2, with no clear D. Germline CDR1 reads MGHRA; CDR2 reads YSYEKL. This CDR3 spans 12 amino acids. Trimming took off 2 bases at V and 3 bases at J, with 1 base between the two ends. CDR3 nucleotide sequence: TGCGCCAGCAGCCAACACACCGGGGAGCTGTTTTTT. Translated: CASSQHTGELFF.

V usage is TRBV2 and J usage is TRBJ2-5, with TRBD1 identical over 10 bases. The trim removed 2 bases at V and 3 bases at J, leaving 3 bases unmatched. The CDR3 covers 15 residues. In germline, CDR1 is SNHLY, CDR2 FYNNEI. CDR3 nucleotides: TGTGCCAGCAGTGAACGGGACAGGGGCGAAGAGACCCAGTACTTC. This translates into CASSERDRGEETQYF.

The count of this clonotype is one. One end of the junction fails to match germline, which may point to a read error. The chain employs TRBV3-1 and TRBJ1-1; tentative D call: TRBD1 (6 bases). From germline, CDR1 is LGHDT and CDR2 YNNKEL (reference sequence). The CDR3 spans 19 residues. The CDR3 DNA reads TGTGCCTGCAGCCCCGCGCGGGTTTACAGGGATAATATGAACACTGAAGCTTTCTTT. Translating gives CACSPARVYRDNMNTEAFF. Based on the CDR3 plus reference TRBV3-1 and TRBJ1-1, the full variable domain is DTAVSQTPKYLVTQMGNDKSIKCEQNLGHDTMYWYKQDSKKFLKIMFSYNNKELIINETVPNRFSPKSPDKAHLNLHINSLELGDSAVYFCACSPARVYRDNMNTEAFFGQGTRLTVV.

The CDR3 is CAMNLAGGTDTQYF. CDR3 sequence (DNA): TGCGCCATGAACCTAGCGGGAGGCACAGATACGCAGTATTTT. The chain combines TRBV10-2 with TRBJ2-3; 10 bases fit TRBD2. The CDR3 runs to 14 residues. CDR1 is WSHSY, CDR2 SAAADI, per germline. With V trimmed by 10 bases and J by 1 base, 5 bases remained unmatched.

This clonotype was detected a few times. This sequence joins TRBV7-8 and TRBJ2-7; 10 nucleotides agree with TRBD2. Germline V gene sequence: CDR1 SGHVS, CDR2 FQNEAQ. Trimming removed 2 bases from V and 6 bases from J; junction bases left unmatched: 13. This CDR3 spans 17 amino acids. DNA for the CDR3: TGTGCCAGCAGCTTACGAAGCGGGAGGGCCGGATCTCGCGAGCAGTACTTC. Amino acids: CASSLRSGRAGSREQYF.

The gene calls are TRBV12-3 or TRBV12-4 and TRBJ2-2, with 8 bases fitting TRBD2. Trimming at V came to 3 bases and at J to 4 bases, leaving 4 bases not matched to a gene. The CDR3 loop spans 15 amino acids. The CDR3 is CASSFRLAGTGELFF. The CDR3 nucleotides are TGTGCCAGCAGTTTTAGGCTAGCGGGCACCGGGGAGCTGTTTTTT.

This clonotype came up a few times. V usage is TRBV5-1 and J usage is TRBJ2-3; D may match TRBD1 or TRBD2 (6 bases each). The CDR3 is made up of 15 amino acids. Trimming stripped 3 bases from V and 8 bases from J, with 19 bases between. Germline V gene sequence: CDR1 SGHRS, CDR2 YFSETQ. The CDR3 DNA follows: TGCGCCAGCAGCTACGACTATGGGGGGCTTGGTACGCAGTATTTT. Its protein is CASSYDYGGLGTQYF.

This clonotype was observed many times. The rearrangement uses TRBV5-1 and TRBJ2-5, with TRBD2 identical over 8 bases. V lost 4 bases to trimming and J lost 5 bases; unmatched junction nucleotides: 7. The CDR3 is 14 residues long. The V gene's germline CDR1 is SGHRS and CDR2 YFSETQ. CDR3 DNA: TGCGCCAGCAGCGGCGGACTAGCAGGCGAGACCCAGTACTTC. Translated: CASSGGLAGETQYF.

The chain combines TRBV24-1 with TRBJ2-3; maybe TRBD1 (5 bases). The germline V gene encodes CDR1 KGHDR and CDR2 SFDVKD. CDR3 length: 14 residues. Trimming took off 0 bases at V and 7 bases at J, with 10 bases between the two ends. The CDR3 loop reads CATSDLSTDNTQYF. The CDR3 DNA is TGTGCCACCAGTGATTTGTCGACAGACAATACGCAGTATTTT.

V usage is TRBV5-4 and J usage is TRBJ1-5; D gene ambiguous. The CDR3 extends over 14 amino acids. Deletions cut 1 base from V and 1 base from J, with 6 bases between. Looked up from germline, CDR1 is SGHNT and CDR2 is YYREEE (reference sequence). CDR3 sequence: CASSLRESNQPQHF. The CDR3 DNA follows: TGTGCCAGCAGCTTGAGGGAAAGCAATCAGCCCCAGCATTTT. Drawing the rest from reference TRBV5-4 and TRBJ1-5, the complete variable domain is ETGVTQSPTHLIKTRGQQVTLRCSSQSGHNTVSWYQQALGQGPQFIFQYYREEENGRGNFPPRFSGLQFPNYSSELNVNALELDDSALYLCASSLRESNQPQHFGDGTRLSIL.

The sample holds many counts of this clonotype. The chain is built from TRBV9 and TRBJ2-3; D ambiguous. This CDR3 has 13 residues. Per germline, CDR1 SGDLS and CDR2 YYNGEE. With 0 bases removed from V and 4 bases from J, the gap between germline ends came to 6 bases. The DNA for the CDR3 is TGTGCCAGCAGCGTAGTTGGAGCAGATACGCAGTATTTT. Amino acid sequence: CASSVVGADTQYF.

This chain uses TRBV18 with TRBJ1-1; D gene uncertain. Trimming left V 4 bases short and J 0 bases short, with 9 bases between. Per the germline V gene, CDR1 is KGHSH and CDR2 is LQKENI. This CDR3 contains 14 residues. The CDR3 loop reads CASSLTALNTEAFF. In DNA, the CDR3 is TGTGCCAGCTCACTGACCGCCTTGAACACTGAAGCTTTCTTT.

This sequence joins TRBV7-6 and TRBJ2-3; TRBD1 or TRBD2 may be the D gene (5 bases each). The CDR3 spans 13 residues. Per germline, CDR1 SGHVS and CDR2 FNYEAQ. V lost 1 base and J 8 bases, leaving 10 bases between the germline ends. The CDR3 reads CASSLVGAGTQYF. The CDR3 region has the DNA TGTGCCAGCAGCTTAGTAGGGGCGGGTACGCAGTATTTT.

The sample holds many counts of this clonotype. The gene calls are TRBV12-3 or TRBV12-4 and TRBJ1-1, with 9 bases fitting TRBD1. The CDR3 contains 15 residues. The trim removed 4 bases at V and 5 bases at J, leaving 8 bases unmatched. CDR3 loop: CASSSQTGGNTEAFF. The CDR3 region has the DNA TGTGCCAGCAGTTCCCAGACAGGGGGGAATACTGAAGCTTTCTTT.